This T cell receptor (beta chain) derives from a study of T cell changes during pregnancy in multiple sclerosis. TCRdb keeps only in-frame clones here, not all; method: immunoSEQ multiplex PCR. The sample contains about 60,000 clones, 80% to 95% of which appear only once. The clonotype originates from a female donor with multiple sclerosis, enrolled in a pregnancy study. The material sequenced was peripheral blood, taken in the first trimester of pregnancy.

The CDR3 DNA reads TGTGCCAGCAGCGGAACCGGGACAAATACTGAAGCTTTCTTT. This gives the protein CASSGTGTNTEAFF. The V and J genes are TRBV5-4 and TRBJ1-1; a weak D match, TRBD1 (6 bases). Looked up from germline, CDR1 is SGHNT and CDR2 is YYREEE (reference sequence). This CDR3 is built from 14 residues. Trimming left V 4 bases short and J 5 bases short, with 15 bases between.